This T cell receptor beta chain originates from a study of CD4 T cells in relation to SARS-CoV-2 and coronaviruses. About the research overall: The restricting HLA molecule for shared crossreactive spike epitopes was mapped. Study findings and constraints: Samples before the pandemic and after infection were not matched within any donor. About 65% of donors had memory CD4+ clonotypes crossrecognizing SARS-CoV-2 and common cold coronavirus spike.

The germline V gene encodes CDR1 MDHEN and CDR2 SYDVKM. V gave up 4 bases and J gave up 15 bases; unmatched junction bases: 11. The CDR3 contains 13 residues. The unexposed donors gave CD4+ T cells in about 2010-2019, prior to COVID-19. As concerns this clone: What it binds is unknown.

Some clones are missing from TCRdb's copy, which holds only in-frame ones; the method was immunoSEQ multiplex PCR. The table records about 59,000 clones, 86% of them present only once. This chain links TRBV28 with TRBJ2-1; 8 positions agree with TRBD2. The source is a human donor in good health. The sample was memory CD4+ T cells from PBMCs. CDR3 residues: CASSSGTSLHRFF. In nucleotides, the CDR3 is TGTGCCAGCAGTTCCGGGACTAGTCTTCATCGGTTCTTC.